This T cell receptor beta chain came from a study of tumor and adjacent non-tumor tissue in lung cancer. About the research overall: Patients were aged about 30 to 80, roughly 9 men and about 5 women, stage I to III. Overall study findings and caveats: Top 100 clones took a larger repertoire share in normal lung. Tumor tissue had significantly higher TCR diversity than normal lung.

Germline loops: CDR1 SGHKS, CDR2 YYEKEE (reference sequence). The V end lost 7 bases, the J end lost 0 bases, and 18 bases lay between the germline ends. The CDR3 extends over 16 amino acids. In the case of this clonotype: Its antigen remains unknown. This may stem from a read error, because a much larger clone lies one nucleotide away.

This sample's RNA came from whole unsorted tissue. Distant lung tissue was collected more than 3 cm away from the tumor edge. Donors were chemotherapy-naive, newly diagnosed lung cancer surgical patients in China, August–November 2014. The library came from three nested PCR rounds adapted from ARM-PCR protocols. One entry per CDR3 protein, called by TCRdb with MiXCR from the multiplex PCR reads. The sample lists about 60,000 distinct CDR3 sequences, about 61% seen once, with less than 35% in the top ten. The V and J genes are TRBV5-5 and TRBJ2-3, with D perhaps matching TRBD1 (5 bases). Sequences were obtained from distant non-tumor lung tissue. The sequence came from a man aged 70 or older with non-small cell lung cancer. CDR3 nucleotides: TGTGCCAGCGGTGGAACAGGCATATTTAGCACAGATACGCAGTATTTT. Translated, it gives CASGGTGIFSTDTQYF.